Below, one T cell receptor (beta chain) is given with its context. Between the trimmed V and J ends, which lost 5 bases and 3 bases, there was a span of 10 bases. The CDR3 extends over 13 amino acids. The authors' processing: Reference gene primer amplification gave nucleated cell count estimates. The data were produced by immunoSEQ multiplex PCR, yet TCRdb's version contains in-frame clones alone and is incomplete. V, J and clone size are taken as reported in that table, and D and trimming were inferred from the DNA itself. The data hold 150,000 to 250,000 clones, with around four fifths observed a single time. Participant ages covered about 18 to 89 years across about two dozen US areas. Participant reports of clinical history set cohort assignment. The data are from a study of blood T cell repertoires in COVID-19. Across the study: PBMCs, B-cell-depleted T cells, or T cells were the source of the cDNA or gDNA that made up the material.

Source material: PBMCs or T cells enriched from blood (not recorded which). The TCR was taken from a man in his forties who had recovered from COVID-19. This chain connects TRBV12-3 or TRBV12-4 to TRBJ1-1; a possible D gene is TRBD1 (6 bases). CDR3 amino acids: CASSPDRHTEAFF. CDR3 bases: TGTGCCAGCAGTCCAGACAGGCACACTGAAGCTTTCTTT.